Following are 30 T cell receptor beta chains from one sample sequenced in a study of blood T cell repertoires in COVID-19. The protocol was immunoSEQ multiplex PCR, while the TCRdb copy is restricted to in-frame clones and leaves out a portion. The table includes roughly 180,000 clones, 85% detected once. Sample: PBMCs or T cells enriched from blood (not recorded which). The receptors derive from a man aged 35 to 55 who had recovered from COVID-19.

This chain links TRBV19 with TRBJ2-2, with D perhaps matching TRBD1 (7 bases). Between the trimmed V and J ends, which lost 4 bases and 6 bases, there was a span of 15 bases. Looked up from germline, CDR1 is LNHDA and CDR2 is SQIVND (reference sequence). This CDR3 has 15 residues. The CDR3 nucleotides are TGTGCCAGTAGTAGGGCAGGGGGGAAAGCCGGGGAGCTGTTTTTT. This translates into CASSRAGGKAGELFF. The full variable domain, its missing parts supplied by reference TRBV19 and TRBJ2-2, is DGGITQSPKYLFRKEGQNVTLSCEQNLNHDAMYWYRQDPGQGLRLIYYSQIVNDFQKGDIAEGYSVSREKKESFPLTVTSAQKNPTAFYLCASSRAGGKAGELFFGEGSRLTVL.

The chain combines TRBV6-5 with TRBJ1-1, with a weak D call TRBD1 (6 bases). This CDR3 contains 14 residues. Germline CDR1 MNHEY, CDR2 SVGAGI. Trimming stripped 7 bases from V and 3 bases from J, with 15 bases between. CDR3: CASTSGVSDTEAFF. CDR3 bases: TGTGCCAGCACATCAGGGGTTTCGGACACTGAAGCTTTCTTT.

This chain uses TRBV4-1 with TRBJ1-2, with 11 bases aligning to TRBD1. Unmatched junction bases numbered 8, after V lost 1 base and J lost 4 bases. This CDR3 contains 17 residues. Germline loops: CDR1 MGHRA, CDR2 YSYEKL. In nucleotides, the CDR3 is TGCGCCAGCAGCCAAGTAGGGGACAGGGGGGTTGGCTATGGCTACACCTTC. Its translation: CASSQVGDRGVGYGYTF.

V is TRBV7-9 and J is TRBJ2-3; a possible D gene is TRBD1 (6 bases). Trimming took 3 bases from V and 4 from J, leaving 14 bases between them. There are 15 residues in the CDR3. The germline V gene has CDR1 SEHNR and CDR2 FQNEAQ (reference sequence). CDR3 bases: TGTGCCAGCAGCTTGGGACACCAACCCGCAGATACGCAGTATTTT. It specifies CASSLGHQPADTQYF.

The V call is TRBV19, the J call TRBJ2-7; D call uncertain. This CDR3 is built from 11 residues. The ends were cut back, 3 bases at V and 7 bases at J, with 7 bases in the middle. From germline, CDR1 is LNHDA and CDR2 SQIVND (reference sequence). The CDR3 protein is CASSIGREQYF. CDR3 bases: TGTGCCAGTAGTATCGGTCGTGAGCAGTACTTC. Supplemented by reference TRBV19 and TRBJ2-7, the full variable domain reads DGGITQSPKYLFRKEGQNVTLSCEQNLNHDAMYWYRQDPGQGLRLIYYSQIVNDFQKGDIAEGYSVSREKKESFPLTVTSAQKNPTAFYLCASSIGREQYFGPGTRLTVT.

A single count supports this clone. The rearrangement uses TRBV21-1 and TRBJ2-3; TRBD1 was called by the table and not checked on the DNA. TRBV21-1 is a documented pseudogene. This CDR3 is built from 17 residues. This chain's CDR3 is CASSTVPLPQGTDTQYF. DNA of the CDR3: TGTGCCAGCAGCACTGTACCACTCCCACAGGGCACAGATACGCAGTATTTT.

The chain couples TRBV4-1 to TRBJ2-5, with D possibly being TRBD1 (6 bases). The V end was cut by 2 bases, the J end by 5 bases, with 15 bases between. Germline loops: CDR1 MGHRA, CDR2 YSYEKL. The CDR3 runs to 15 residues. The CDR3: CASSQPNTGWETQYF. The CDR3 DNA reads TGCGCCAGCAGCCAACCAAACACAGGGTGGGAGACCCAGTACTTC.

This chain connects TRBV3-1 (or the pseudogene TRBV3-2) to TRBJ2-1, with 8 bases matching TRBD2. There are 17 residues in the CDR3. V was clipped by 2 bases and J by 6 bases; unmatched bases: 12. The germline gives CDR1 LGHDT, CDR2 YNNKEL (reference sequence). CDR3 coding DNA: TGTGCCAGCAGCCAAAATCCCCAGGGACTAGGGGCCAATGAGCAGTTCTTC. Protein product: CASSQNPQGLGANEQFF.

This clone came up a few times. J is TRBJ1-4 and V is TRBV29-1, with a tentative D call TRBD1 (5 bases). The CDR3 runs 12 residues. Germline V gene data show CDR1 as SQVTM and CDR2 as ANQGSEA. V lost 6 bases, J lost 3 bases, and 8 bases lay in between. CDR3 bases: TGCAGCGTCGGGGGATCTAATGAAAAACTGTTTTTT. It yields the protein CSVGGSNEKLFF.

CDR3 loop: CAWSVRGGGEKLFF. Here the CDR3 DNA reads TGTGCCTGGAGTGTCCGAGGAGGAGGGGAAAAACTGTTTTTT. The chain uses TRBV30 and TRBJ1-4; D is uncertain. CDR1 is GTSNPN, CDR2 SVGIG, per germline (reference sequence). V lost 0 bases to trimming and J lost 8 bases, with 13 bases between them. The length of the CDR3 is 14 residues. The full variable domain, with the rest looked up from reference TRBV30 and TRBJ1-4, is SQTIHQWPATLVQPVGSPLSLECTVEGTSNPNLYWYRQAAGRGLQLLFYSVGIGQISSEVPQNLSASRPQDRQFILSSKKLLLSDSGFYLCAWSVRGGGEKLFFGSGTQLSVL.

V gene TRBV10-1 combines with J gene TRBJ1-1; TRBD1 matches at 8 bases. Germline values: CDR1 WNHNN, CDR2 SYGVQD (reference sequence). Unmatched junction bases numbered 4, after V lost 6 bases and J lost 7 bases. CDR3 length equals 12 residues. The CDR3 protein is CASSTGQGEAFF. The CDR3 DNA reads as TGCGCCAGCAGCACTGGACAGGGTGAAGCTTTCTTT.

This clone was counted many times. This chain links TRBV6-1 with TRBJ1-3; no reliable D call. V was trimmed by 5 bases and J by 4 bases, leaving 12 bases between them. The germline CDR1 and CDR2 sequences are MNHNS and SASEGT. This CDR3 has 14 residues. For the CDR3, the DNA is TGTGCCAGCAGTCGCCCAGCGTCAGGAAACACCATATATTTT. Protein sequence: CASSRPASGNTIYF.

V is TRBV7-6 and J is TRBJ2-6; no definite D call. Trimming pared 4 bases from V and 4 bases from J, leaving 17 bases between. The CDR3 is made up of 17 amino acids. Germline V CDR1 and CDR2: SGHVS, FNYEAQ. The CDR3 nucleotides are TGTGCCAGCAGCTCCCGGCAGGTACCAGTCGGGGCCAACGTCCTGACTTTC. Protein product: CASSSRQVPVGANVLTF. The entire variable domain, with the rest obtained from reference TRBV7-6 and TRBJ2-6, is as follows: GAGVSQSPRYKVTKRGQDVALRCDPISGHVSLYWYRQALGQGPEFLTYFNYEAQQDKSGLPNDRFSAERPEGSISTLTIQRTEQRDSAMYRCASSSRQVPVGANVLTFGAGSRLTVL.

This clone appeared once. The V gene is TRBV10-3, the J gene TRBJ1-2; the match to TRBD1 covers 7 bases. Per germline, CDR1 ENHRY and CDR2 SYGVKD. With V trimmed by 5 bases and J by 7 bases, 1 base remained unmatched. This CDR3 comprises 11 residues. The CDR3, as DNA: TGTGCCATCAGTCCAGGGGGTGGCTACACCTTC. It yields the protein CAISPGGGYTF.

V gene TRBV6-2 or TRBV6-3 combines with J gene TRBJ1-5, with 7 nucleotides matching TRBD1. The CDR3 has 16 amino acids. The trim removed 2 bases at V and 3 bases at J, leaving 7 bases unmatched. Germline lookup yields CDR1 MNHEY and CDR2 SVGEGT. Here the CDR3 reads CASSYGSRGANQPQHF. Written as DNA, the CDR3 is TGTGCCAGCAGTTACGGGAGCAGGGGGGCCAATCAGCCCCAGCATTTT.

V is TRBV7-2 and J is TRBJ2-5; D possibly corresponds to TRBD2 (6 bases). V gave up 1 base and J gave up 5 bases, with 14 bases separating them. The CDR3 has 15 residues. CDR1 SGHTA and CDR2 FQGNSA come from the germline V gene. The CDR3 coding sequence is TGTGCCAGCAGCTTAGATCGCGGGAACGGGGAGACCCAGTACTTC. Its translation: CASSLDRGNGETQYF.

The chain uses TRBV2 and TRBJ1-5; the match to TRBD1 covers 8 bases. The germline gives CDR1 SNHLY, CDR2 FYNNEI. J was trimmed by 2 bases and V by 8 bases; bases with no gene match: 5. The CDR3 extends over 14 amino acids. CDR3 nucleotides: TGTGCCAGCCTCGGACAGGGTGGCAATCAGCCCCAGCATTTT. It is translated as CASLGQGGNQPQHF. Variable domain in full (rest from reference TRBV2 and TRBJ1-5): EPEVTQTPSHQVTQMGQEVILRCVPISNHLYFYWYRQILGQKVEFLVSFYNNEISEKSEIFDDQFSVERPDGSNFTLKIRSTKLEDSAMYFCASLGQGGNQPQHFGDGTRLSIL.

CDR3 bases: TGTGCCAGCAGTTCCAGACAGGGGCCCCGAAAACTGTTTTTT. It codes for CASSSRQGPRKLFF. V gene TRBV27 combines with J gene TRBJ1-4; 8 bases fit TRBD1. The CDR3 is made up of 14 amino acids. Germline CDR1 reads MNHEY; CDR2 reads SMNVEV (reference sequence). With 4 bases clipped from V and 10 bases from J, the junction kept 8 bases outside the gene matches.

The table lists this clone with a few counts. The V gene is TRBV9, the J gene TRBJ1-2, with D perhaps matching TRBD1 (6 bases). The germline gives CDR1 SGDLS, CDR2 YYNGEE. This CDR3 contains 14 residues. V lost 4 bases to trimming and J lost 4 bases, with 14 bases between them. CDR3 DNA: TGTGCCAGCAGCCCCCGCCAGGGGCCCTATGGCTACACCTTC. Protein: CASSPRQGPYGYTF.

Concerning this clone itself: The missing conserved phenylalanine or tryptophan at the end of this CDR3 makes a read error likely. The CDR3: CASSLDGGSNQPQHL. The CDR3 DNA reads TGCGCCAGCAGCTTGGACGGGGGTAGCAATCAGCCCCAGCATCTT. The rearrangement joins TRBV5-1 to TRBJ1-5, with D possibly matching TRBD1 (5 bases). This CDR3 has 15 residues. Trimming took off 0 bases at V and 0 bases at J, with 7 bases between the two ends. From germline, CDR1 is SGHRS and CDR2 YFSETQ.

The V and J genes are TRBV28 and TRBJ1-4; tentative D call: TRBD1 (6 bases). Germline CDR1 is MDHEN and CDR2 is SYDVKM. V was pared by 4 bases and J by 7 bases, with 13 bases between. The CDR3 has 14 residues. Written as DNA, the CDR3 is TGTGCCAGCAGTTCGTTTCGAGGGGGTGAAAAACTGTTTTTT. The encoded protein is CASSSFRGGEKLFF.

This clone was observed a few times. The V call is TRBV5-1, the J call TRBJ1-4, with D hard to call. Germline V lookup: CDR1 SGHRS, CDR2 YFSETQ. The CDR3 is made up of 15 amino acids. The V end was cut by 2 bases, the J end by 0 bases, with 8 bases between. The CDR3 DNA is TGCGCCAGCAGCTTCGCCTCAGCAACTAATGAAAAACTGTTTTTT. It specifies CASSFASATNEKLFF.

The chain's CDR3 is CASSLRQGALVNTEAFF. The CDR3, as DNA: TGTGCCAGCAGTCTACGACAGGGGGCATTGGTGAACACTGAAGCTTTCTTT. The chain employs TRBV28 and TRBJ1-1; 10 positions match TRBD1. The ends lost 5 bases at V and 0 bases at J; junction bases unmatched: 9. In germline, CDR1 is MDHEN, CDR2 SYDVKM. CDR3 length equals 17 residues.

This clone has only one observation. The chain's CDR3 is CASSLTGTGTEKLFF. Here the CDR3 DNA reads TGTGCCAGCAGCTTGACCGGGACAGGGACTGAAAAACTGTTTTTT. The chain has TRBV11-1 and TRBJ1-4; TRBD1 matches 9 bases. The length of the CDR3 is 15 residues. Germline V gives CDR1 SGHAT, CDR2 FQDESV (reference sequence). The J segment lost 7 bases and the V segment lost 3 bases, leaving 6 bases of the junction unmatched.

V gene TRBV10-3 combines with J gene TRBJ2-3; TRBD2 is a possible D gene (6 bases). The CDR3 has 16 amino acids. Between the trimmed V and J ends, which lost 3 bases and 2 bases, there was a span of 15 bases. The germline CDR1 and CDR2 sequences are ENHRY and SYGVKD. The CDR3 bases are TGTGCCATCAGTGAAGGAGGGGCTCGCACCACAGATACGCAGTATTTT. It yields the protein CAISEGGARTTDTQYF.

This clone appeared a few times. As DNA, the CDR3 is TGCAGCGTACCCACAGGGGGGAGCTCCTACGAGCAGTACTTC. Translation gives CSVPTGGSSYEQYF. The chain recombines TRBV29-1 with TRBJ2-7; TRBD1 agrees at 8 bases. V trimming: 6 bases; J trimming: 0 bases; junction bases outside the gene matches: 7. The germline V gene encodes CDR1 SQVTM and CDR2 ANQGSEA. The CDR3 runs to 14 residues.

The genes are TRBV10-3 and TRBJ2-3; 8 bases are shared with TRBD1. CDR1 and CDR2 from the germline V gene are ENHRY and SYGVKD. The CDR3 has 15 amino acids. J gave up 0 bases and V 6 bases, and 5 bases lay outside the gene matches. CDR3 nucleotides: TGTGCCATCAGATTGGACAGGGAAAGCACAGATACGCAGTATTTT. It encodes CAIRLDRESTDTQYF.

The gene calls are TRBV11-2 and TRBJ1-6; maybe TRBD1 (6 bases). CDR3 length: 14 residues. The germline V and J ends were trimmed by 2 bases and 7 bases, with 9 bases remaining between them. CDR1 and CDR2 (germline): SGHAT, FQNNGV. The CDR3: CASSLMDRNSPLHF. The CDR3 DNA follows: TGTGCCAGCAGCTTAATGGACAGAAATTCACCCCTCCACTTT.

The chain joins TRBV3-1 (or the pseudogene TRBV3-2) to TRBJ2-7, with 7 bases matching TRBD2. The germline gives CDR1 LGHDT, CDR2 YNNKEL (reference sequence). The CDR3 runs 14 residues. V lost 6 bases, J lost 4 bases, and 9 bases stayed unmatched. CDR3 sequence: CASSPREGLYEQYF. DNA of the CDR3: TGTGCCAGCAGTCCCAGGGAGGGCTTATACGAGCAGTACTTC.

This clone was found once. The rearrangement links TRBV7-2 to TRBJ1-5; no firm D call. The CDR3 is 13 residues long. V was pared by 3 bases and J by 5 bases, with 8 bases between. Germline lookup yields CDR1 SGHTA and CDR2 FQGNSA. CDR3 sequence: CASSFLVDQPQHF. In DNA form, the CDR3 reads TGTGCCAGCAGCTTCCTCGTAGATCAGCCCCAGCATTTT.